Following are 27 T cell receptor beta chains from one sample sequenced in a study of T-cell reconstitution after alpha-beta-depleted transplantation in children (dated by TCRdb to about 2016). Library generation was performed with PCR. Sequencing used an Illumina HiSeq 2500. TCR libraries were prepared with molecular barcoding, using unique molecular identifiers to normalize TCRbeta repertoire quantification. TCRdb cleaned the public reads at Q25 with fastp, built clones with MiXCR and kept in-frame beta chains. Each entry is one CDR3 protein sequence, shown with its most common DNA and genes. The sample table lists about 500,000 distinct CDR3 sequences, about 30% of them with a count of one. Jointly, the top ten make up less than 2.5% of the sample. The sequencing here drew on PBMCs from the stem cell graft donor, taken from the stem cell graft. The receptors derive from a human donor who donated a stem cell graft to a child with aplastic anemia.

The chain is built from TRBV27 and TRBJ2-5; no clear D gene. The CDR3 consists of 12 residues. V was shortened by 10 bases and J by 5 bases, with 14 bases between the two germline ends. From germline, CDR1 is MNHEY and CDR2 SMNVEV (reference sequence). This CDR3 reads CATRVGLETQYF. For the CDR3, the DNA is TGTGCCACTAGGGTTGGGCTGGAGACCCAGTACTTC.

The chain has TRBV30 and TRBJ2-1; D unresolved. The CDR3 spans 13 residues. The V and J ends lost 2 bases and 3 bases respectively, with 8 bases between them. Germline V gene lookup returns CDR1 GTSNPN and CDR2 SVGIG (reference sequence). In DNA form, the CDR3 reads TGTGCCTGGAGTCTAACCATCTACAATGAGCAGTTCTTC. This gives the protein CAWSLTIYNEQFF. The full variable domain, rest sourced from reference TRBV30 and TRBJ2-1, is SQTIHQWPATLVQPVGSPLSLECTVEGTSNPNLYWYRQAAGRGLQLLFYSVGIGQISSEVPQNLSASRPQDRQFILSSKKLLLSDSGFYLCAWSLTIYNEQFFGPGTRLTVL.

This clonotype showed up just a few times. The chain couples TRBV5-1 to TRBJ2-1, with 8 bases identical to TRBD1. The CDR3 length is 18 residues. The germline CDR1 and CDR2 sequences are SGHRS and YFSETQ. J lost 0 bases, V lost 0 bases, and 8 bases had no gene match. For the CDR3, the DNA is TGCGCCAGCAGCTTGGGATCAGGGGGCTTTAGCTCCTACAATGAGCAGTTCTTC. Amino acid sequence: CASSLGSGGFSSYNEQFF.

This clonotype was seen a few times. The chain links TRBV18 to TRBJ2-2; the D gene is possibly TRBD2 (6 bases). Between the trimmed V and J ends, which lost 2 bases and 4 bases, there was a span of 8 bases. Germline values: CDR1 KGHSH, CDR2 LQKENI. The CDR3 length is 14 residues. For the CDR3, the DNA is TGTGCCAGCTCACCAATCGGGAGCACCGGGGAGCTGTTTTTT. Its protein product is CASSPIGSTGELFF.

In its sample, this clonotype was seen a few times. The chain carries TRBV12-3 or TRBV12-4 and TRBJ1-4; D unresolved. The ends were cut back, 6 bases at V and 8 bases at J, with 25 bases in the middle. The CDR3 spans 17 residues. DNA for the CDR3: TGTGCCAGCAGCAAGCGAGTGCGGCCTGGGAAGGGCGAAAAACTGTTTTTT. This gives the protein CASSKRVRPGKGEKLFF.

This clonotype was detected only once. The chain joins TRBV5-5 to TRBJ1-6; unclear D gene. The CDR3 is 14 residues long. The V and J ends lost 4 bases and 6 bases respectively, with 11 bases between them. Germline assignment: CDR1 SGHKS and CDR2 YYEKEE (reference sequence). The chain's CDR3 is CASSLEDFNSPLHF. The CDR3 region has the DNA TGTGCCAGCAGCCTAGAGGACTTTAATTCACCCCTCCACTTT.

The chain employs TRBV7-1 and TRBJ2-3, with D possibly TRBD1 on 5 matching bases. TRBV7-1 qualifies as an ORF whose function is uncertain. The V gene lost 8 bases and the J gene lost 0 bases, with 12 bases spanning the gap. This CDR3 is 14 amino acids long. CDR3 in amino acids: CASAQATSTDTQYF. CDR3 DNA sequence: TGTGCCAGCGCACAGGCAACTAGCACAGATACGCAGTATTTT.

This clonotype appeared once. The chain recombines TRBV10-2 with TRBJ2-7; 9 positions agree with TRBD1. Trimming cost V 6 bases and J 5 bases; bases outside gene matches: 5. This CDR3 comprises 13 residues. The germline V gene has CDR1 WSHSY and CDR2 SAAADI. The CDR3 loop is CASSGTGSHEQYV. In DNA form, the CDR3 reads TGCGCCAGCAGCGGGACAGGGTCCCACGAGCAGTACGTC.

This clonotype was observed a handful of times. The chain carries TRBV7-9 and TRBJ2-1; 8 bases fit TRBD2. The CDR3 runs 15 residues. V was clipped by 4 bases and J by 7 bases; unmatched bases: 9. CDR1 SEHNR and CDR2 FQNEAQ come from the germline V gene (reference sequence). CDR3 sequence reads: CASSSGGAGVNEQFF. The CDR3 region has the DNA TGTGCCAGCAGCTCAGGAGGAGCGGGAGTTAATGAGCAGTTCTTC.

The chain uses TRBV6-5 and TRBJ2-1; D ambiguous. V was shortened by 2 bases and J by 5 bases, with 10 bases between the two germline ends. CDR1 is MNHEY and CDR2 is SVGAGI in the germline V gene. The CDR3 length is 14 residues. The CDR3 loop reads CASSYIPFNNEQFF. The DNA of the CDR3 is TGTGCCAGCAGTTACATTCCCTTTAACAATGAGCAGTTCTTC.

The chain couples TRBV20-1 to TRBJ2-7, with 14 bases lining up with TRBD2. The V and J ends lost 5 bases and 0 bases, in that order; junction bases with no gene match: 3. Germline loops: CDR1 DFQATT, CDR2 SNEGSKA (reference sequence). The CDR3 length is 15 residues. In DNA form, the CDR3 reads TGCAGTGCTTGGACTAGCGGGAGGCCCTCCTACGAGCAGTACTTC. Translated, it gives CSAWTSGRPSYEQYF.

The V gene is TRBV5-1, the J gene TRBJ2-3, with TRBD2 as a possible D gene (6 bases). Looked up from germline, CDR1 is SGHRS and CDR2 is YFSETQ. Between the trimmed V and J ends, which lost 0 bases and 4 bases, there was a span of 9 bases. This CDR3 is built from 14 residues. For the CDR3, the DNA is TGCGCCAGCAGCTTGGGGCGGGACGCAGATACGCAGTATTTT. It specifies CASSLGRDADTQYF.

This clonotype was seen more than once but under ten times. This chain links TRBV7-3 with TRBJ2-3; D is unclear. The CDR3 sequence is 16 residues long. Germline CDR1 reads SGHTA; CDR2 reads FQGTGA. V was pared by 1 base and J by 4 bases, with 15 bases between. In nucleotides, the CDR3 is TGTGCCAGCAGCTTAATTCCGGGTTTCGGTCCAGATACGCAGTATTTT. Its translation is CASSLIPGFGPDTQYF.

The chain employs TRBV5-6 and TRBJ2-7; D call uncertain. The germline V gene encodes CDR1 SGHDT and CDR2 YYEEEE. This CDR3 comprises 13 residues. V was clipped by 5 bases and J by 0 bases, with 9 bases between them. The CDR3 sequence is CASRGPSSYEQYV. CDR3 in DNA: TGTGCCAGCAGGGGCCCTAGCTCCTACGAGCAGTACGTC.

This clonotype has only a few counts. The chain links TRBV15 to TRBJ2-2; D possibly corresponds to TRBD1 (5 bases). Trimming shortened V by 4 bases and J by 6 bases, and 18 bases separated the two germline ends. Germline lookup yields CDR1 LNHNV and CDR2 YYDKDF (reference sequence). The CDR3 is made up of 16 amino acids. This CDR3 is CATSTERGLLAGELFF. As DNA, the CDR3 is TGTGCCACCAGCACCGAAAGGGGTTTATTGGCCGGGGAGCTGTTTTTT. Supplemented by reference TRBV15 and TRBJ2-2, the full variable domain reads DAMVIQNPRYQVTQFGKPVTLSCSQTLNHNVMYWYQQKSSQAPKLLFHYYDKDFNNEADTPDNFQSRRPNTSFCFLDIRSPGLGDTAMYLCATSTERGLLAGELFFGEGSRLTVL.

This clonotype was counted only a few times. This chain joins TRBV12-3 or TRBV12-4 and TRBJ2-1; the D gene is possibly TRBD2 (5 bases). The V end was cut by 1 base, the J end by 0 bases, with 19 bases between. CDR3 length: 19 residues. The CDR3 is CASSLDGPLSGSSYNEQFF. The CDR3 nucleotides read TGTGCCAGCAGTTTAGACGGCCCGCTGTCGGGGAGCTCCTACAATGAGCAGTTCTTC.

The V gene is TRBV6-2 or TRBV6-3, the J gene TRBJ2-1; weak D call: TRBD1 (5 bases). The CDR3 totals 15 residues. Germline CDR1 reads MNHEY; CDR2 reads SVGEGT. The germline V and J ends were trimmed by 5 bases and 3 bases, with 14 bases remaining between them. CDR3 region: CASSNQGRSYNEQFF. The CDR3 DNA is TGTGCCAGCAGTAACCAGGGTAGGAGCTACAATGAGCAGTTCTTC.

This clonotype was detected a few times. This sequence joins TRBV30 and TRBJ2-7; D unclear. The CDR3 extends over 13 amino acids. Trimming removed 1 base from V and 3 bases from J, with 10 bases in between. The germline V gene has CDR1 GTSNPN and CDR2 SVGIG (reference sequence). CDR3 DNA sequence: TGTGCCTGGAGTGCGAGATCCTTCTACGAGCAGTACTTC. As protein: CAWSARSFYEQYF.

This chain joins TRBV5-1 and TRBJ1-5; D is perhaps TRBD1 (6 bases). This CDR3 spans 15 amino acids. The V and J ends lost 0 bases and 5 bases respectively, with 12 bases between them. The germline V gene encodes CDR1 SGHRS and CDR2 YFSETQ. The CDR3 DNA follows: TGCGCCAGCAGCTTGGGGGGGCAGGGCCATCAGCCCCAGCATTTT. Its protein product is CASSLGGQGHQPQHF.

This clonotype showed up just a few times. V and J are TRBV10-3 and TRBJ1-6; D gene uncertain. The CDR3 spans 15 residues. The V end lost 6 bases, the J end lost 9 bases, and 18 bases lay between the germline ends. Germline assignment: CDR1 ENHRY and CDR2 SYGVKD. Here the CDR3 reads CAISSETAGISPLHF. In DNA, the CDR3 is TGTGCCATCAGCTCCGAGACGGCGGGAATTTCACCCCTCCACTTT.

Here the CDR3 reads CASSFLAGELGNEQFF. Here the CDR3 DNA reads TGTGCCAGCAGCTTTCTAGCGGGAGAATTGGGCAATGAGCAGTTCTTC. J is TRBJ2-1 and V is TRBV7-9, with 10 positions matching TRBD2. The V and J ends lost 3 bases and 6 bases, in that order; junction bases with no gene match: 8. Germline CDR1 and CDR2: SEHNR and FQNEAQ (reference sequence). The CDR3 is 16 residues long. The variable domain in full, with the rest retrieved from reference TRBV7-9 and TRBJ2-1, is DTGVSQNPRHKITKRGQNVTFRCDPISEHNRLYWYRQTLGQGPEFLTYFQNEAQLEKSRLLSDRFSAERPKGSFSTLEIQRTEQGDSAMYLCASSFLAGELGNEQFFGPGTRLTVL.

The chain carries TRBV7-2 and TRBJ2-5; D gene uncertain. The CDR3 contains 15 residues. CDR1 is SGHTA, CDR2 FQGNSA, per germline. Trimming removed 0 bases at V and 4 bases at J, with 12 bases between. The DNA for the CDR3 is TGTGCCAGCAGCTTAGCGACGATTATGCGAGAGACCCAGTACTTC. Protein product: CASSLATIMRETQYF. Combining the CDR3 with reference TRBV7-2 and TRBJ2-5 gives the whole variable domain GAGVSQSPSNKVTEKGKDVELRCDPISGHTALYWYRQSLGQGLEFLIYFQGNSAPDKSGLPSDRFSAERTGGSVSTLTIQRTQQEDSAVYLCASSLATIMRETQYFGPGTRLLVL.

This clonotype was counted only a few times. V and J are TRBV20-1 and TRBJ1-2; D is undetermined. The germline CDR1 and CDR2 sequences are DFQATT and SNEGSKA (reference sequence). Trimming left V 3 bases short and J 3 bases short, with 11 bases between. This CDR3 contains 13 residues. CDR3 coding DNA: TGCAGTGCTAGTTCGACTAAGGACTATGGCTACACCTTC. It specifies CSASSTKDYGYTF.

The chain couples TRBV20-1 to TRBJ2-3; D is unresolved. CDR3 length: 13 amino acids. Between the trimmed V and J ends, which lost 6 bases and 0 bases, there was a span of 10 bases. Germline CDR1 reads DFQATT; CDR2 reads SNEGSKA (reference sequence). Here the CDR3 reads CSAATGSTDTQYF. In nucleotides, the CDR3 is TGCAGTGCCGCGACCGGGAGCACAGATACGCAGTATTTT.

The table lists this clonotype with a count of one. The chain recombines TRBV20-1 with TRBJ1-2; perhaps TRBD1 as D (6 bases). Germline V gives CDR1 DFQATT, CDR2 SNEGSKA (reference sequence). The germline V and J ends were trimmed by 5 bases and 4 bases, with 14 bases remaining between them. This CDR3 is built from 13 residues. CDR3 DNA sequence: TGCAGTGCTGAACCTCAGGGGTCCTATGGCTACACCTTC. It translates to CSAEPQGSYGYTF.

This clonotype appeared a few times. The chain carries TRBV7-3 and TRBJ2-3; 11 nucleotides match TRBD2. CDR1 and CDR2 from the germline V gene are SGHTA and FQGTGA. With 2 bases clipped from V and 6 bases from J, the junction kept 7 bases outside the gene matches. The CDR3 runs to 16 residues. The CDR3 sequence is CASSLLASGRSDTQYF. The CDR3 nucleotides are TGTGCCAGCAGCTTATTGGCTAGCGGGAGGTCGGATACGCAGTATTTT.

The J gene is TRBJ2-3, the V gene TRBV6-2 or TRBV6-3, with TRBD2 matching over 9 bases. After removal of 6 bases from V and 6 bases from J, the junction contained 13 bases not matched to a gene. The CDR3 has 16 residues. The germline V gene encodes CDR1 MNHEY and CDR2 SVGEGT. The CDR3 DNA is TGTGCCAGCAGCCAAAAGGAGGTAGCGGGAGTGGATACGCAGTATTTT. Translated, it gives CASSQKEVAGVDTQYF.